This record concerns one T cell receptor (beta chain) sequence. Its matching antigen is unknown. The authors prepared the TCRbeta library with unique molecular identifiers. Using its own MiXCR run on the PCR reads, TCRdb lists one record per CDR3 protein. The sample contains about 420,000 distinct CDR3 sequences, roughly 17% of which appear only once. The data derive from a study of T-cell reconstitution after alpha-beta-depleted transplantation in children. Germline V gene data show CDR1 as SGHRS and CDR2 as YFSETQ. V shed 3 bases and J 0 bases; nucleotides not matched to a gene: 5. The CDR3 is 15 amino acids. Study-wide points: The study reportedly traced alpha-beta T cells about two months after transplant to several hundred expanded graft clones. After one year, T-cell counts and TCRbeta diversity mostly came from new T cells. TCRbeta diversity was high at day 60 in some patients (a result of surviving recipient T cells and thymic progenitors).

This chain connects TRBV5-1 to TRBJ2-5; 7 bases align to TRBD1. This sequence originates from a boy younger than two who had a stem cell transplant for Wiskott-Aldrich syndrome, so the T cells may come from the graft donor. Sequenced material: PBMCs, mostly from graft donor cells, taken 360 days after TCRalphabeta/CD19-depleted stem cell transplant. The CDR3 bases are TGCGCCAGCAGCTCTCTCGGGACAGACCAAGAGACCCAGTACTTC. As protein: CASSSLGTDQETQYF.